The rows below give T cell receptor beta chains drawn from one sample of a study of early T cells in non-severe SARS-CoV-2 infection. TCRdb itself ran the 5' RACE reads through MiXCR, one entry per CDR3 protein. Of about 62,000 distinct CDR3 sequences in the sample, about 9.9% were seen once. Sequencing was carried out using whole blood. These receptors originate from an adult who was a healthcare worker with PCR-confirmed SARS-CoV-2 infection or an uninfected control (not recorded which). Both conserved end residues are part of each CDR3. D genes are given only for firm matches. Size values are once, few and many counts, or a class for expanded clones, and some rows have none.

CDR3: CASSPIPDRDNYGYTF
DNA: TGTGCCAGCAGCCCCATCCCGGACCGAGATAACTATGGCTACACCTTC
size: .
D: .
V: TRBV5-4
J: TRBJ1-2

CDR3: CSVLAGVTDTQYF
DNA: TGCAGTGTACTAGCGGGGGTCACAGATACGCAGTATTTT
size: many
D: TRBD2
V: TRBV20-1
J: TRBJ2-3

CDR3: CASSPEDASPLHF
DNA: TGTGCCAGCAGTCCTGAGGACGCTTCACCCCTCCACTTT
size: few
D: .
V: TRBV6-6
J: TRBJ1-6

CDR3: CASRGDGNSNQPQHF
DNA: TGTGCCAGCAGAGGGGACGGAAATAGCAATCAGCCCCAGCATTTT
size: many
D: .
V: TRBV2
J: TRBJ1-5

CDR3: CASSLVGGNQPQHF
DNA: TGTGCCAGCAGCTTGGTGGGAGGCAATCAGCCCCAGCATTTT
size: few
D: .
V: TRBV5-4
J: TRBJ1-5

CDR3: CASSYTGNTEAFF
DNA: TGTGCCAGTTCCTATACAGGAAACACTGAAGCTTTCTTT
size: many
D: .
V: TRBV6-1
J: TRBJ1-1

CDR3: CASYSASRDTGELFF
DNA: TGTGCCAGCTACAGCGCTTCGAGGGACACCGGGGAGCTGTTTTTT
size: .
D: .
V: TRBV7-7
J: TRBJ2-2

CDR3: CASRRGTVNTEAFF
DNA: TGTGCCAGCAGAAGGGGGACAGTAAACACTGAAGCTTTCTTT
size: .
D: TRBD1
V: TRBV12-3/TRBV12-4
J: TRBJ1-1

CDR3: CASILNRDTGEQFF
DNA: TGTGCCAGCATTCTAAACAGGGACACGGGGGAGCAGTTCTTC
size: .
D: .
V: TRBV6-2/TRBV6-3
J: TRBJ2-1

CDR3: CASRGQENEKLFF
DNA: TGCGCCAGCAGGGGACAGGAGAATGAAAAACTGTTTTTT
size: .
D: TRBD1
V: TRBV5-1
J: TRBJ1-4

CDR3: CAISETGTDNQAQHF
DNA: TGTGCCATCAGTGAGACCGGGACGGACAATCAGGCCCAGCATTTT
size: few
D: .
V: TRBV10-3
J: TRBJ1-5

CDR3: CASSLGLVSDTQYF
DNA: TGCGCCAGCAGCTTGGGACTAGTCTCAGATACGCAGTATTTT
size: .
D: .
V: TRBV5-1
J: TRBJ2-3

CDR3: CASSIEETQYF
DNA: TGTGCCAGTAGTATAGAAGAGACCCAGTACTTC
size: many
D: .
V: TRBV19
J: TRBJ2-5

CDR3: CASSLGTTLQETQYF
DNA: TGTGCCAGCAGCTTAGGAACCACGCTACAAGAGACCCAGTACTTC
size: many
D: .
V: TRBV7-8
J: TRBJ2-5

CDR3: CASSIVQTTGELFF
DNA: TGTGCCAGTAGTATAGTTCAGACCACCGGGGAGCTGTTTTTT
size: many
D: .
V: TRBV19
J: TRBJ2-2

CDR3: CASSSGGRDTQYF
DNA: TGCGCCAGCAGCTCGGGAGGTAGAGATACGCAGTATTTT
size: few
D: TRBD2
V: TRBV5-1
J: TRBJ2-3

CDR3: CSVSMNTGELFF
DNA: TGCAGTGTGAGCATGAACACCGGGGAGCTGTTTTTT
size: .
D: .
V: TRBV20-1
J: TRBJ2-2

CDR3: CASSLALASSNEQFF
DNA: TGTGCCAGCAGTTTAGCACTAGCTAGCTCCAATGAGCAGTTCTTC
size: few
D: .
V: TRBV27
J: TRBJ2-1

CDR3: CASSVDPYIRDAWPLNNSPLHF
DNA: TGTGCCAGCAGCGTAGACCCCTACATCCGGGACGCTTGGCCCTTGAATAATTCACCCCTCCACTTT
size: many
D: .
V: TRBV9
J: TRBJ1-6

CDR3: CASSPENGANVLTF
DNA: TGTGCCAGCTCACCTGAAAATGGGGCCAACGTCCTGACTTTC
size: once
D: .
V: TRBV18
J: TRBJ2-6